This T cell receptor (beta chain) is from a study of blood T cell repertoires in COVID-19. In germline, CDR1 is LGHNA, CDR2 YSLEER. This CDR3 has 15 residues. V gave up 4 bases and J gave up 4 bases; unmatched junction bases: 2. TCRdb's table, derived via immunoSEQ multiplex PCR, lists solely in-frame clones and lacks some. The data contain over 250,000 clones, 75% to 90% of them singletons. The sequence was obtained from a woman aged 70 to 79 with COVID-19, enrolled during active disease. The chain combines TRBV4-3 with TRBJ2-1; 12 bases match TRBD2. Sequenced material: peripheral blood. This chain's CDR3 is CASSPSGGEYNEQFF. DNA for the CDR3: TGCGCCAGCAGCCCTAGCGGGGGGGAATACAATGAGCAGTTCTTC.